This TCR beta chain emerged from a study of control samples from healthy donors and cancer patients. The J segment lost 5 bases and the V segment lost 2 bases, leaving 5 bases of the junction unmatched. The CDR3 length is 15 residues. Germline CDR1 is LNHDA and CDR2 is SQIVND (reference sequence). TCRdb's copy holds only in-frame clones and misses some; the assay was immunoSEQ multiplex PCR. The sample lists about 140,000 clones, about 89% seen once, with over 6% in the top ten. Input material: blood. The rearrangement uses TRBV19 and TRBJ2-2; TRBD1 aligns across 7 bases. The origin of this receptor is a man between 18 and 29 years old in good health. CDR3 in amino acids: CASSISGGGTGELFF. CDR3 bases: TGTGCCAGTAGTATATCAGGGGGTGGGACCGGGGAGCTGTTTTTT.